This T cell receptor (beta chain) stems from a study of control samples from healthy donors and cancer patients. The table came from immunoSEQ multiplex PCR; TCRdb's copy has only in-frame clones and leaves some out. Of about 86,000 clones in the sample, 93% were seen once. From germline, CDR1 is SGHNT and CDR2 YYREEE (reference sequence). CDR3 length: 14 amino acids. The ends were cut back, 3 bases at V and 0 bases at J, with 9 bases in the middle. V is TRBV5-4 and J is TRBJ1-1; TRBD1 might be the D (5 bases). Sequencing was done on a sample of blood. This receptor was taken from a woman aged 25 to 39 in good health. In nucleotides, the CDR3 is TGTGCCAGCAGCTCGGGACGGATGAACACTGAAGCTTTCTTT. Translating it yields CASSSGRMNTEAFF.